This TCR beta chain was recorded in a study of T-cell reconstitution after alpha-beta-depleted transplantation in children. Study results and limitations: By one year post-transplant, T-cell counts and diversity largely arose from T cells that were newly produced. The origin of high day-60 TCRbeta diversity in some patients lay in surviving recipient T cells and thymic progenitors.

Library preparation (for TCRbeta) was performed with unique molecular identifiers. TCRdb re-analysed the PCR reads in MiXCR, keeping a single row per CDR3 protein. The sample consists of a few hundred thousand distinct CDR3 sequences, about 25% of them appearing once. At least ten counts were recorded for this clonotype. The target antigen is unknown. The V gene's germline CDR1 is SQVTM and CDR2 ANQGSEA. This CDR3 region has 15 residues. V lost 1 base and J lost 1, with 11 bases in between. Sequences were derived from PBMCs, sampled before TCRalphabeta/CD19-depleted stem cell transplant. J is TRBJ2-1 and V is TRBV29-1, with D possibly being TRBD1 (6 bases). This sequence was found in a girl aged 2-15 years with Fanconi anemia, due to receive a stem cell transplant. This chain's CDR3 is CSVEVGQRSYNEQFF. The CDR3 nucleotides read TGCAGCGTTGAAGTTGGACAGCGTTCCTACAATGAGCAGTTCTTC.